A selection of T cell receptor beta chains follows, all from one sample in a study of tumor-infiltrating lymphocytes in primary liver carcinoma. MiXCR, run by TCRdb on the multiplex PCR reads, gives a single entry per CDR3 protein. The sample lists some 38,000 distinct CDR3 sequences; roughly 80% were seen once. The sequencing sample was made of liver tumor tissue from sampling region 4. All receptors come from a man in his forties with primary liver carcinoma and hepatitis B virus infection. Each CDR3 is given with its conserved first and last residue. D genes are given only for firm matches. Clone size is shown for a subset of rows, as once, few, many or a class of expanded clone.

cdr3_length: 14; v_call: TRBV10-3; j_call: TRBJ2-5; d_call: .; clone_size: .; cdr3_nt: TGTGCCATCAGTGAGGATCAGGGGCTAGAGAACAAGTACTTC; cdr3_aa: CAISEDQGLENKYF
cdr3_length: 14; v_call: TRBV11-2; j_call: TRBJ2-4; d_call: TRBD1; clone_size: .; cdr3_nt: TGTGCAAGCAGCTCCGGTACAGGGGATAACATTCAGCACTTC; cdr3_aa: CASSSGTGDNIQHF
cdr3_length: 14; v_call: TRBV11-2; j_call: TRBJ2-2; d_call: .; clone_size: .; cdr3_nt: TGTGCCAGCAGCACAGGCTTGGACACCGGAGAGCTGTTTTTT; cdr3_aa: CASSTGLDTGELFF
cdr3_length: 14; v_call: TRBV6-4; j_call: TRBJ1-1; d_call: .; clone_size: .; cdr3_nt: TGTGCCTGCAGTGACTCCTGGGGTGGTAGCGAGGCTTTCTTT; cdr3_aa: CACSDSWGGSEAFF
cdr3_length: 17; v_call: TRBV7-8; j_call: TRBJ2-3; d_call: TRBD2; clone_size: .; cdr3_nt: TGTGCCAGCAGGATGCGAGCTAGCGGGAGTGGGACGGATACGCAGTATTTT; cdr3_aa: CASRMRASGSGTDTQYF
cdr3_length: 16; v_call: TRBV14; j_call: TRBJ2-1; d_call: .; clone_size: .; cdr3_nt: TGTGCCAGCAGTGCCGTAGTGGGATGGGTAAACAATAAGCAGTCCTTC; cdr3_aa: CASSAVVGWVNNKQSF
cdr3_length: 13; v_call: TRBV20-1; j_call: TRBJ1-5; d_call: .; clone_size: many; cdr3_nt: TGCAGTGCTAGGGGACTTAGCAATCAGCCCCAGCATTTT; cdr3_aa: CSARGLSNQPQHF
cdr3_length: 18; v_call: TRBV21-1; j_call: TRBJ2-7; d_call: .; clone_size: many; cdr3_nt: TGTGCCAGCAGCTTAGAAACGTCGGCGAGCCGCCTCTCCTACGAGCAGTACTTC; cdr3_aa: CASSLETSASRLSYEQYF
cdr3_length: 14; v_call: TRBV29-1; j_call: TRBJ1-2; d_call: .; clone_size: .; cdr3_nt: TGCAGCGTTTCACTTGGCCGGTACTACCATGGCTACACCTTC; cdr3_aa: CSVSLGRYYHGYTF
cdr3_length: 15; v_call: TRBV11-2; j_call: TRBJ2-7; d_call: .; clone_size: .; cdr3_nt: TGTGCCAACAGCTTAACCCTAGTGGGGGCTAGCAAGCAGTACTTC; cdr3_aa: CANSLTLVGASKQYF
cdr3_length: 15; v_call: TRBV29-1; j_call: TRBJ2-2; d_call: .; clone_size: few; cdr3_nt: TGCAGTGTTGGGACCAGCGCGGCGAACACCGTGGAGCTGTTTTTT; cdr3_aa: CSVGTSAANTVELFF
cdr3_length: 13; v_call: TRBV5-1; j_call: TRBJ2-1; d_call: .; clone_size: .; cdr3_nt: TGCGCCAGCAGCTTAGGTGGGGACAATGGGCAGTTATTC; cdr3_aa: CASSLGGDNGQLF
cdr3_length: 15; v_call: TRBV11-2; j_call: TRBJ2-5; d_call: TRBD2; clone_size: .; cdr3_nt: TGTGTCAGCAGCGTAGGGGCTAGCGGACGAGAGACCCAGTACTTC; cdr3_aa: CVSSVGASGRETQYF
cdr3_length: 14; v_call: TRBV29-1; j_call: TRBJ1-5; d_call: .; clone_size: .; cdr3_nt: TGCGGCGTCACCGAAGGACAAACCATTCAGCCCCAGCATTTT; cdr3_aa: CGVTEGQTIQPQHF
cdr3_length: 15; v_call: TRBV28; j_call: TRBJ2-2; d_call: TRBD1; clone_size: .; cdr3_nt: TGTGCCAGCATTCCGGGACAGATGAAGACCGGGGAGCTGCTTTTT; cdr3_aa: CASIPGQMKTGELLF
cdr3_length: 15; v_call: TRBV11-3; j_call: TRBJ1-2; d_call: .; clone_size: few; cdr3_nt: TGTGCCAGTAGCTCCACCCGGGGGAGACACTATGGCTACACCTTC; cdr3_aa: CASSSTRGRHYGYTF
cdr3_length: 16; v_call: TRBV7-9; j_call: TRBJ1-1; d_call: .; clone_size: .; cdr3_nt: TGTGCCAGCAGCCCCCGGGGGACATGGGGAATCACCGAAGCTTTCTTT; cdr3_aa: CASSPRGTWGITEAFF
cdr3_length: 11; v_call: TRBV25-1; j_call: TRBJ2-5; d_call: .; clone_size: .; cdr3_nt: TGTGCCAGTCTAAACTCAGAGACCCAGTACTTC; cdr3_aa: CASLNSETQYF
cdr3_length: 13; v_call: TRBV6-6; j_call: TRBJ1-1; d_call: TRBD1; clone_size: .; cdr3_nt: TGTGCCAGCTTCAGGGGGAGTAACACTGAAGCTTTCTTT; cdr3_aa: CASFRGSNTEAFF
cdr3_length: 16; v_call: TRBV7-9; j_call: TRBJ2-7; d_call: .; clone_size: many; cdr3_nt: TGTGCCAGCAGTCCACCCGGGGGCCTAGTAGGAGGCGAGCAGTACTTC; cdr3_aa: CASSPPGGLVGGEQYF
cdr3_length: 16; v_call: TRBV7-2; j_call: TRBJ2-7; d_call: .; clone_size: .; cdr3_nt: TGTGCCAGCAGCTTAGGGGGAAGGGTAGTGGCCTACGAGCAGTACTTC; cdr3_aa: CASSLGGRVVAYEQYF
cdr3_length: 13; v_call: TRBV15; j_call: TRBJ1-5; d_call: .; clone_size: many; cdr3_nt: TGTGCCACCAGCTGGGCAGTTAATCAGCCCCAGCATTTT; cdr3_aa: CATSWAVNQPQHF
cdr3_length: 15; v_call: TRBV20-1; j_call: TRBJ2-5; d_call: TRBD2; clone_size: .; cdr3_nt: TGCAGTGCTAGAAACCTGGCGGGAGCCGGAGGGACCCAGTACTTC; cdr3_aa: CSARNLAGAGGTQYF
cdr3_length: 16; v_call: TRBV4-2; j_call: TRBJ2-1; d_call: TRBD1; clone_size: .; cdr3_nt: TGTGCCAGCAGTCACGCCGGGGGACAGGGGAACAATAAACAGTTCTTC; cdr3_aa: CASSHAGGQGNNKQFF
cdr3_length: 16; v_call: TRBV28; j_call: TRBJ2-3; d_call: TRBD1; clone_size: .; cdr3_nt: TGTGCCAGTAGTACCGGTAGACAGGGGAGCAATCAGCCCCAGTATTTT; cdr3_aa: CASSTGRQGSNQPQYF
cdr3_length: 13; v_call: TRBV30; j_call: TRBJ2-7; d_call: .; clone_size: once; cdr3_nt: TGTGCCTCCCCGGGACGGTCCCCCTACGAGCAGCACTTC; cdr3_aa: CASPGRSPYEQHF
cdr3_length: 15; v_call: TRBV13; j_call: TRBJ2-3; d_call: TRBD1; clone_size: .; cdr3_nt: TGTGCCAGCAACCCTGGGACAGGGGACACAGATACGCAGTATTTT; cdr3_aa: CASNPGTGDTDTQYF
cdr3_length: 15; v_call: TRBV28; j_call: TRBJ1-5; d_call: TRBD1; clone_size: .; cdr3_nt: TGTGCCAGCAGTCCCCCGGGACAGGGGAATCAACTCCAGCATTTT; cdr3_aa: CASSPPGQGNQLQHF
cdr3_length: 13; v_call: TRBV4-2; j_call: TRBJ1-4; d_call: .; clone_size: .; cdr3_nt: TGTGTCATCAGTCAGCCCCACCGTGAAAAACTGTTTTTT; cdr3_aa: CVISQPHREKLFF
cdr3_length: 13; v_call: TRBV6-5; j_call: TRBJ2-5; d_call: .; clone_size: .; cdr3_nt: TGTGCCAGCAGTACAGGACAGTTGGAGACCCAGTACTTC; cdr3_aa: CASSTGQLETQYF
cdr3_length: 17; v_call: TRBV6-6; j_call: TRBJ2-7; d_call: TRBD2; clone_size: .; cdr3_nt: TGTGCCAGCACCGGGATGGTTAGCGGGACTTACTCCTACGAGCAGCACTTC; cdr3_aa: CASTGMVSGTYSYEQHF
cdr3_length: 13; v_call: TRBV6-6; j_call: TRBJ1-1; d_call: .; clone_size: .; cdr3_nt: TGTGCCAGCAGCACAATGGGGACTACTGAAACTTTCTTT; cdr3_aa: CASSTMGTTETFF
cdr3_length: 16; v_call: TRBV20-1; j_call: TRBJ2-1; d_call: .; clone_size: .; cdr3_nt: TGCAGTGCTAGAGATCGGCGAGTGGGATTATACAATGAGCAGTTCTTC; cdr3_aa: CSARDRRVGLYNEQFF
cdr3_length: 15; v_call: TRBV5-1; j_call: TRBJ1-2; d_call: .; clone_size: .; cdr3_nt: TGCGCCAGCAGCTTGGTGGTAAGGGCAAAATATGGCTACACCTTC; cdr3_aa: CASSLVVRAKYGYTF
cdr3_length: 13; v_call: TRBV20-1; j_call: TRBJ2-7; d_call: .; clone_size: .; cdr3_nt: TGCAGTGTTAGAGTCCCTTCCACGCAAGAGCAGTACTTC; cdr3_aa: CSVRVPSTQEQYF
cdr3_length: 12; v_call: TRBV28; j_call: TRBJ2-4; d_call: .; clone_size: once; cdr3_nt: TGTGTCAACAGCCCCACTAAAGACATTCAGTACTTC; cdr3_aa: CVNSPTKDIQYF
cdr3_length: 14; v_call: TRBV5-1; j_call: TRBJ2-3; d_call: TRBD1; clone_size: .; cdr3_nt: TGCGCCAGCTGCGTGACAGGGCTCACAGATACACAGTATTTT; cdr3_aa: CASCVTGLTDTQYF
cdr3_length: 21; v_call: TRBV11-2; j_call: TRBJ2-6; d_call: TRBD1; clone_size: few; cdr3_nt: TGTGCCAGCAGCATGGGGAGGGACAGGGACATTTCCCTCTCTGGGGCCAACGTCCTGACTTTC; cdr3_aa: CASSMGRDRDISLSGANVLTF
cdr3_length: 14; v_call: TRBV11-3; j_call: TRBJ2-7; d_call: TRBD1; clone_size: .; cdr3_nt: TGTGCTACTCGACAGGGAATGACTTCCTACGAGCAGTACTTC; cdr3_aa: CATRQGMTSYEQYF
cdr3_length: 14; v_call: TRBV7-9; j_call: TRBJ2-1; d_call: .; clone_size: .; cdr3_nt: TGTGCCAGCAGTTTCTGGGGTAGCGACAATGAGCAGTTCTTC; cdr3_aa: CASSFWGSDNEQFF
cdr3_length: 15; v_call: TRBV5-1; j_call: TRBJ2-3; d_call: .; clone_size: .; cdr3_nt: TGCGACAGCAGCGAGTACATCTCTAACACAGATACGCAGTATTTT; cdr3_aa: CDSSEYISNTDTQYF
cdr3_length: 15; v_call: TRBV6-1; j_call: TRBJ2-3; d_call: .; clone_size: .; cdr3_nt: TGTGCCAGCAGTAAAGGTAGCTGGCCCGCAGGTACACAGTATTTT; cdr3_aa: CASSKGSWPAGTQYF
cdr3_length: 15; v_call: TRBV28; j_call: TRBJ2-2; d_call: .; clone_size: .; cdr3_nt: TGTGCCAGCAGTCGAATGACAGAGAACACCGGGGAGATGTTTTTT; cdr3_aa: CASSRMTENTGEMFF
cdr3_length: 13; v_call: TRBV11-1; j_call: TRBJ2-1; d_call: TRBD2; clone_size: .; cdr3_nt: TGTACCAGCAGTACGGGAGGGCCGAATGAGCAGTTCTTC; cdr3_aa: CTSSTGGPNEQFF
cdr3_length: 13; v_call: TRBV11-1; j_call: TRBJ1-2; d_call: .; clone_size: .; cdr3_nt: TGTGCAGGCAGCTTGCTCCAAAACTATGGCTACACCTTC; cdr3_aa: CAGSLLQNYGYTF
cdr3_length: 13; v_call: TRBV10-2; j_call: TRBJ1-1; d_call: .; clone_size: .; cdr3_nt: TGCGCCAGCAGTGATGAAGTAAACACTGAAGCTTTCTTT; cdr3_aa: CASSDEVNTEAFF
cdr3_length: 15; v_call: TRBV19; j_call: TRBJ2-1; d_call: TRBD2; clone_size: .; cdr3_nt: TGTGGCATTAGTCCTAGGGGACTAGCGGGTAATGAGCAGTTCTTC; cdr3_aa: CGISPRGLAGNEQFF
cdr3_length: 15; v_call: TRBV29-1; j_call: TRBJ2-5; d_call: TRBD1; clone_size: .; cdr3_nt: TGCAACGTTGGGGGGACAGGACCTCCGAGGGAGACCCGATACTTC; cdr3_aa: CNVGGTGPPRETRYF
cdr3_length: 17; v_call: TRBV11-1; j_call: TRBJ2-4; d_call: TRBD2; clone_size: .; cdr3_nt: TGTGCCAACAGCCTTCCTGGGACTAGCGGGACCAAGAACATTCAGTACTTC; cdr3_aa: CANSLPGTSGTKNIQYF
cdr3_length: 15; v_call: TRBV25-1; j_call: TRBJ1-5; d_call: TRBD1; clone_size: .; cdr3_nt: TGTGTCAGCATTACTCGGGAGACAGGGAGTCAGCCCCAGCATTTT; cdr3_aa: CVSITRETGSQPQHF
cdr3_length: 17; v_call: TRBV4-3; j_call: TRBJ2-2; d_call: .; clone_size: .; cdr3_nt: TGCGCCGGCAGCTCCGAGTTGCCGGCCCTGAACACCAGGGAGCTGTTTTTT; cdr3_aa: CAGSSELPALNTRELFF
cdr3_length: 15; v_call: TRBV7-8; j_call: TRBJ2-7; d_call: TRBD2; clone_size: .; cdr3_nt: TGTGCCAGCAGCTTATTTGTTAGCGGGAGAGGCGAGCAGTGCTTC; cdr3_aa: CASSLFVSGRGEQCF
cdr3_length: 17; v_call: TRBV5-6; j_call: TRBJ2-1; d_call: .; clone_size: .; cdr3_nt: TGTGCCAGCAGTTTGGGATTGGACTCATCAGGATGCAATGAGCAGTTCTTC; cdr3_aa: CASSLGLDSSGCNEQFF
cdr3_length: 14; v_call: TRBV12-3/TRBV12-4; j_call: TRBJ1-2; d_call: TRBD1; clone_size: once; cdr3_nt: TGTGTCAGCACCCTGGGACAGGAGATCTATGGCTACACCTTC; cdr3_aa: CVSTLGQEIYGYTF
cdr3_length: 15; v_call: TRBV29-1; j_call: TRBJ1-1; d_call: .; clone_size: .; cdr3_nt: TGCAGCATTGGCCCAGGGTGGGGTAAGGTCGCTGAAGCTTTCTTT; cdr3_aa: CSIGPGWGKVAEAFF
cdr3_length: 21; v_call: TRBV11-2; j_call: TRBJ2-6; d_call: TRBD1; clone_size: .; cdr3_nt: TGTGCCAGCAGCATGGGGGGAGACAGGGGCATTTCCCTCCCTGGCGCCAACGCCCTGACTTTC; cdr3_aa: CASSMGGDRGISLPGANALTF
cdr3_length: 16; v_call: TRBV11-2; j_call: TRBJ2-7; d_call: TRBD1; clone_size: once; cdr3_nt: TGTGCCAGCAGCTTAGCAGGGGGTCCCTTTGACTACGAGGGGTACTTC; cdr3_aa: CASSLAGGPFDYEGYF
cdr3_length: 13; v_call: TRBV6-6; j_call: TRBJ2-7; d_call: .; clone_size: .; cdr3_nt: TGTGCCAGCACCCCAGGACTCGTCTACGAACAGTACTTC; cdr3_aa: CASTPGLVYEQYF
cdr3_length: 16; v_call: TRBV29-1; j_call: TRBJ2-1; d_call: TRBD2; clone_size: medium-sized; cdr3_nt: TGCAGCGTTGAATTCGGGAGCGGGAGGATAACCGATGAGCAGTTCTTC; cdr3_aa: CSVEFGSGRITDEQFF